A selection of T cell receptor beta chains follows, all from one sample in a study of cytomegalovirus exposure and HLA in healthy donors. The assay was immunoSEQ multiplex PCR, and TCRdb's table has in-frame clones only and misses some. Here the sample spans 85,000 to 120,000 clones, about 75% being singletons. Sequencing was carried out using PBMCs. All receptors derive from a male donor in good health and CMV-seropositive. Both conserved end residues are part of each CDR3. The order of the fields is D gene, V gene, clone size, J gene, CDR3 length, CDR3 protein, CDR3 DNA. A D gene is named only where the DNA matches it firmly. The size of a clone is reported for some rows only, either as once, few or many, or as a class for expanded clones.

d_gene: TRBD2; v_gene: TRBV5-1; abundance: -; j_gene: TRBJ2-5; len: 15; CDR3aa: CASTGTSGIMQTQYF; CDR3nt: TGCGCCAGCACCGGGACTAGCGGGATAATGCAGACCCAGTACTTC
d_gene: -; v_gene: TRBV27; abundance: -; j_gene: TRBJ2-7; len: 12; CDR3aa: CASSATSYEQYF; CDR3nt: TGTGCCAGCAGTGCCACTAGCTACGAGCAGTACTTC
d_gene: -; v_gene: TRBV4-3; abundance: -; j_gene: TRBJ2-7; len: 15; CDR3aa: CASSQDRQGLYEQYF; CDR3nt: TGCGCCAGCAGCCAAGATCGTCAGGGGCTCTACGAGCAGTACTTC
d_gene: -; v_gene: TRBV6-5; abundance: -; j_gene: TRBJ2-5; len: 12; CDR3aa: CATSKRRETQYF; CDR3nt: TGTGCCACCTCGAAGCGGCGGGAGACCCAGTACTTC
d_gene: -; v_gene: TRBV27; abundance: -; j_gene: TRBJ1-1; len: 12; CDR3aa: CASSAGYTEAFF; CDR3nt: TGTGCCAGTTCAGCGGGGTACACTGAAGCTTTCTTT
d_gene: TRBD1; v_gene: TRBV11-2; abundance: -; j_gene: TRBJ2-7; len: 15; CDR3aa: CASNSGQGLSYEQYF; CDR3nt: TGTGCCAGCAACTCAGGACAGGGGCTCTCCTACGAGCAGTACTTC
d_gene: TRBD1; v_gene: TRBV11-2; abundance: -; j_gene: TRBJ2-1; len: 17; CDR3aa: CASSQLSRVQGYSEQFF; CDR3nt: TGTGCCAGCAGCCAACTCTCGAGGGTACAGGGGTATAGTGAGCAGTTCTTC
d_gene: TRBD1; v_gene: TRBV9; abundance: few; j_gene: TRBJ2-7; len: 16; CDR3aa: CASSVAGTGSIYEQYF; CDR3nt: TGTGCCAGCAGCGTAGCTGGGACAGGGTCAATCTACGAGCAGTACTTC
d_gene: TRBD2; v_gene: TRBV7-9; abundance: -; j_gene: TRBJ2-1; len: 16; CDR3aa: CASSSVASGSGSEQFF; CDR3nt: TGTGCCAGCAGCTCCGTAGCTAGCGGGAGTGGGAGTGAGCAGTTCTTC
d_gene: TRBD1; v_gene: TRBV19; abundance: -; j_gene: TRBJ1-5; len: 15; CDR3aa: CASRDQGAGNQPQHF; CDR3nt: TGTGCCAGTAGAGACCAGGGGGCTGGCAATCAGCCCCAGCATTTT
d_gene: -; v_gene: TRBV27; abundance: few; j_gene: TRBJ2-7; len: 14; CDR3aa: CASSPRDSSYEQYF; CDR3nt: TGTGCCAGCAGTCCGCGGGACTCATCCTACGAGCAGTACTTC
d_gene: -; v_gene: TRBV28; abundance: -; j_gene: TRBJ2-7; len: 13; CDR3aa: CASTVPSSYEQYF; CDR3nt: TGTGCCAGCACAGTCCCCAGCTCCTACGAGCAGTACTTC
d_gene: TRBD2; v_gene: TRBV7-6; abundance: -; j_gene: TRBJ2-3; len: 16; CDR3aa: CASSLPASGSTDTQYF; CDR3nt: TGTGCCAGCAGCTTACCCGCTAGCGGAAGCACAGATACGCAGTATTTT
d_gene: TRBD1; v_gene: TRBV5-1; abundance: -; j_gene: TRBJ2-7; len: 16; CDR3aa: CASSIPRDRGDYEQYF; CDR3nt: TGCGCCAGCAGCATACCCCGGGACAGGGGTGATTACGAGCAGTACTTC
d_gene: -; v_gene: TRBV30; abundance: -; j_gene: TRBJ1-5; len: 13; CDR3aa: CAWSSGSGQPQHF; CDR3nt: TGTGCCTGGAGCTCCGGGAGTGGTCAGCCCCAGCATTTT
d_gene: TRBD2; v_gene: TRBV19; abundance: -; j_gene: TRBJ2-1; len: 19; CDR3aa: CASGALGLAGVGSYNEQFF; CDR3nt: TGTGCCAGTGGTGCTTTGGGACTAGCGGGAGTCGGGTCCTACAATGAGCAGTTCTTC
d_gene: -; v_gene: TRBV7-2; abundance: -; j_gene: TRBJ2-4; len: 16; CDR3aa: CASSLDVGLAKNIQYF; CDR3nt: TGTGCCAGCAGCTTAGACGTAGGACTAGCCAAAAACATTCAGTACTTC
d_gene: TRBD2; v_gene: TRBV13; abundance: few; j_gene: TRBJ2-7; len: 14; CDR3aa: CASSPLAGGPEQYF; CDR3nt: TGTGCCAGCAGCCCCTTAGCGGGAGGGCCCGAGCAGTACTTC
d_gene: TRBD1; v_gene: TRBV5-6; abundance: -; j_gene: TRBJ1-2; len: 14; CDR3aa: CASSLRQGEYGYTF; CDR3nt: TGTGCCAGCAGCTTGAGGCAGGGGGAATATGGCTACACCTTC
d_gene: -; v_gene: TRBV4-3; abundance: -; j_gene: TRBJ1-2; len: 15; CDR3aa: CASSQVVGQFYGYTF; CDR3nt: TGCGCCAGCAGCCAAGTAGTCGGACAGTTTTATGGCTACACCTTC
d_gene: TRBD2; v_gene: TRBV19; abundance: -; j_gene: TRBJ2-5; len: 15; CDR3aa: CASSIGAGGQETQYF; CDR3nt: TGTGCCAGTAGTATAGGCGCGGGAGGCCAAGAGACCCAGTACTTC
d_gene: -; v_gene: TRBV6-1; abundance: -; j_gene: TRBJ1-6; len: 16; CDR3aa: CASSEKPGGGWSPLHF; CDR3nt: TGTGCCAGCAGTGAAAAGCCTGGGGGGGGCTGGTCACCCCTCCACTTT
d_gene: TRBD1; v_gene: TRBV18; abundance: -; j_gene: TRBJ2-7; len: 15; CDR3aa: CASSPGTGGSYEQYF; CDR3nt: TGTGCCAGCTCACCCGGGACAGGGGGCTCCTACGAGCAGTACTTC
d_gene: -; v_gene: TRBV18; abundance: -; j_gene: TRBJ1-1; len: 14; CDR3aa: CASSPPQRNTEAFF; CDR3nt: TGTGCCAGCTCACCTCCACAGAGGAACACTGAAGCTTTCTTT
d_gene: -; v_gene: TRBV28; abundance: -; j_gene: TRBJ1-2; len: 15; CDR3aa: CASSLQGRGATGYTF; CDR3nt: TGTGCCAGCAGTTTACAAGGCAGGGGAGCCACTGGCTACACCTTC
d_gene: -; v_gene: TRBV7-9; abundance: -; j_gene: TRBJ1-2; len: 16; CDR3aa: CASSPRAVRGPYGYTF; CDR3nt: TGTGCCAGCAGCCCTAGAGCCGTTAGGGGTCCCTATGGCTACACCTTC
d_gene: TRBD1; v_gene: TRBV11-2; abundance: few; j_gene: TRBJ1-2; len: 14; CDR3aa: CASSLDNTGDGYTF; CDR3nt: TGTGCCAGCAGCTTAGATAATACAGGGGATGGCTACACCTTC
d_gene: -; v_gene: TRBV5-4; abundance: once; j_gene: TRBJ2-2; len: 13; CDR3aa: CASSFGGGGELFF; CDR3nt: TGTGCCAGCAGCTTTGGGGGAGGCGGGGAGCTGTTTTTT
d_gene: -; v_gene: TRBV2; abundance: -; j_gene: TRBJ1-6; len: 13; CDR3aa: CASSAGVNSPLHF; CDR3nt: TGTGCCAGCAGCGCAGGGGTTAATTCACCCCTCCACTTT
d_gene: TRBD2; v_gene: TRBV12-5; abundance: -; j_gene: TRBJ2-5; len: 17; CDR3aa: CASGLGTTSGGLETQYF; CDR3nt: TGTGCTAGTGGTTTGGGCACGACTAGCGGGGGACTGGAGACCCAGTACTTC
d_gene: -; v_gene: TRBV28; abundance: -; j_gene: TRBJ1-1; len: 13; CDR3aa: CASKREPNTEAFF; CDR3nt: TGTGCCAGCAAGCGGGAACCGAACACTGAAGCTTTCTTT
d_gene: -; v_gene: TRBV18; abundance: -; j_gene: TRBJ2-5; len: 14; CDR3aa: CASSLTGPQETQYF; CDR3nt: TGTGCCAGCTCACTGACAGGACCCCAAGAGACCCAGTACTTC
d_gene: -; v_gene: TRBV18; abundance: once; j_gene: TRBJ1-1; len: 16; CDR3aa: CASSPPGGQGPKRAFF; CDR3nt: TGTGCCAGCTCACCACCGGGCGGGCAGGGGCCGAAGAGGGCTTTCTTT
d_gene: TRBD2; v_gene: TRBV7-2; abundance: -; j_gene: TRBJ2-1; len: 15; CDR3aa: CASSLQAGGRSEQFF; CDR3nt: TGTGCCAGCAGCTTACAAGCGGGGGGCCGTAGTGAGCAGTTCTTC
d_gene: -; v_gene: TRBV28; abundance: -; j_gene: TRBJ2-5; len: 16; CDR3aa: CASSFPPSGTRETQYF; CDR3nt: TGTGCCAGCAGCTTCCCCCCGTCCGGGACAAGGGAGACCCAGTACTTC
d_gene: TRBD2; v_gene: TRBV7-2; abundance: -; j_gene: TRBJ2-5; len: 17; CDR3aa: CASSSQRLAGFQETQYF; CDR3nt: TGTGCCAGCAGCTCCCAACGACTAGCGGGGTTTCAAGAGACCCAGTACTTC
d_gene: -; v_gene: TRBV5-1; abundance: -; j_gene: TRBJ2-7; len: 15; CDR3aa: CASSLGGIPSYEQYF; CDR3nt: TGCGCCAGCAGCTTGGGCGGGATCCCCTCCTACGAGCAGTACTTC
d_gene: TRBD1; v_gene: TRBV5-1; abundance: -; j_gene: TRBJ2-1; len: 16; CDR3aa: CASSPSGQGASNEQFF; CDR3nt: TGCGCCAGCAGCCCCTCGGGACAGGGGGCATCAAATGAGCAGTTCTTC
d_gene: -; v_gene: TRBV5-1; abundance: -; j_gene: TRBJ1-4; len: 18; CDR3aa: CASSFPVPQGGLDEKLFF; CDR3nt: TGCGCCAGCAGCTTCCCGGTTCCACAGGGCGGGTTAGATGAAAAACTGTTTTTT
d_gene: -; v_gene: TRBV5-1; abundance: -; j_gene: TRBJ2-5; len: 15; CDR3aa: CASRNGVALGETQYF; CDR3nt: TGCGCCAGCAGAAACGGGGTCGCCCTGGGAGAGACCCAGTACTTC
d_gene: -; v_gene: TRBV15; abundance: -; j_gene: TRBJ2-3; len: 12; CDR3aa: CATTGYTDTQYF; CDR3nt: TGTGCCACCACGGGGTACACAGATACGCAGTATTTT
d_gene: TRBD2; v_gene: TRBV30; abundance: -; j_gene: TRBJ2-5; len: 14; CDR3aa: CAWRTSGAQETQYF; CDR3nt: TGTGCCTGGAGAACTAGCGGGGCCCAAGAGACCCAGTACTTC
d_gene: TRBD1; v_gene: TRBV27; abundance: -; j_gene: TRBJ1-4; len: 19; CDR3aa: CASSPDREGGWGTNEKLFF; CDR3nt: TGTGCCAGCAGTCCTGATCGTGAAGGGGGCTGGGGCACTAATGAAAAACTGTTTTTT
d_gene: TRBD1; v_gene: TRBV6-5; abundance: few; j_gene: TRBJ1-2; len: 14; CDR3aa: CASSSGTGSYGYTF; CDR3nt: TGTGCCAGCAGTTCAGGGACAGGGAGCTATGGCTACACCTTC
d_gene: TRBD2; v_gene: TRBV7-2; abundance: -; j_gene: TRBJ2-1; len: 17; CDR3aa: CASSSNAGPREGNEQFF; CDR3nt: TGTGCCAGCAGCTCGAACGCGGGCCCTAGGGAGGGGAATGAGCAGTTCTTC
d_gene: -; v_gene: TRBV6-5; abundance: -; j_gene: TRBJ2-7; len: 14; CDR3aa: CASSYGGYSYEQYF; CDR3nt: TGTGCCAGCAGTTACGGGGGCTACTCCTACGAGCAGTACTTC
d_gene: TRBD2; v_gene: TRBV29-1; abundance: few; j_gene: TRBJ2-7; len: 17; CDR3aa: CSVEIGLGLAGGREQYF; CDR3nt: TGCAGCGTTGAAATTGGCCTGGGACTAGCGGGAGGGCGAGAGCAGTACTTC
d_gene: TRBD1; v_gene: TRBV19; abundance: -; j_gene: TRBJ2-1; len: 16; CDR3aa: CASSPPGTVRYNEQFF; CDR3nt: TGTGCCAGTAGTCCCCCCGGGACAGTGCGTTACAATGAGCAGTTCTTC
d_gene: -; v_gene: TRBV7-9; abundance: once; j_gene: TRBJ2-2; len: 12; CDR3aa: CASSLGHGELFF; CDR3nt: TGTGCCAGCAGCTTAGGGCACGGGGAGCTGTTTTTT
d_gene: -; v_gene: TRBV5-7; abundance: -; j_gene: TRBJ1-5; len: 13; CDR3aa: CASTPGFNQPQHF; CDR3nt: TGTGCCAGCACCCCGGGGTTTAATCAGCCCCAGCATTTT
d_gene: -; v_gene: TRBV30; abundance: -; j_gene: TRBJ2-7; len: 14; CDR3aa: CAWMAEQDSYEQYF; CDR3nt: TGTGCCTGGATGGCGGAACAAGACTCCTACGAGCAGTACTTC
d_gene: TRBD2; v_gene: TRBV29-1; abundance: -; j_gene: TRBJ2-1; len: 15; CDR3aa: CSVEEREGLLNEQFF; CDR3nt: TGCAGCGTTGAGGAGCGGGAGGGCCTACTCAATGAGCAGTTCTTC
d_gene: TRBD1; v_gene: TRBV5-6; abundance: -; j_gene: TRBJ1-5; len: 16; CDR3aa: CASSYTTGDSNQPQHF; CDR3nt: TGTGCCAGCAGCTATACGACAGGGGATAGCAATCAGCCCCAGCATTTT
d_gene: TRBD2; v_gene: TRBV4-3; abundance: medium-sized; j_gene: TRBJ2-1; len: 15; CDR3aa: CASSPFSGGYNEQFF; CDR3nt: TGCGCCAGCAGCCCCTTTAGCGGGGGCTACAATGAGCAGTTCTTC